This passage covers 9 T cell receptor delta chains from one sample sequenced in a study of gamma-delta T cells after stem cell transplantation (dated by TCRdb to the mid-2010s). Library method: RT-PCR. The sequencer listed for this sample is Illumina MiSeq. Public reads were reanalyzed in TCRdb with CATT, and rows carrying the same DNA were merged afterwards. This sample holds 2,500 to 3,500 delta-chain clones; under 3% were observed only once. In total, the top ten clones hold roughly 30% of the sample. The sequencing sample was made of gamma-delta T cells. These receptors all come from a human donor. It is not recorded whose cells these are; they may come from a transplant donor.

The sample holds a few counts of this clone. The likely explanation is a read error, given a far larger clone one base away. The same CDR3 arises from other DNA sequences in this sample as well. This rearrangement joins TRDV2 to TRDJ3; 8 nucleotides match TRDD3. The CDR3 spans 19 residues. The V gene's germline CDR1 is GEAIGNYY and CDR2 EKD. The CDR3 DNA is TGTGCCTGTGACACCACTGGGGGCTATAGCTCCTGGGACACCCGGCAGATGTTTTTC. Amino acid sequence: CACDTTGGYSSWDTRQMFF.

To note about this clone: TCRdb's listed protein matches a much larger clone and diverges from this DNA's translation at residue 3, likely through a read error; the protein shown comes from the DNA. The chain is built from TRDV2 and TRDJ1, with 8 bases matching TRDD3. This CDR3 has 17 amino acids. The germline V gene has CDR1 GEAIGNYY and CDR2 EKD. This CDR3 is CAYDSLMGDRIADKLIF. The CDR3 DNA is TGTGCCTATGACTCTCTCATGGGGGATCGCATCGCCGATAAACTCATCTTT.

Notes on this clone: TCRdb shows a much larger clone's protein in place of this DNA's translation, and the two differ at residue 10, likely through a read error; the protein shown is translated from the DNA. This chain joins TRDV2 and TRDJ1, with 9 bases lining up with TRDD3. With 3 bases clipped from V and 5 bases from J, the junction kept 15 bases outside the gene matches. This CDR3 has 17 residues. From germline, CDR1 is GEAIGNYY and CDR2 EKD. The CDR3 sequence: CACDPVLGDLSRDKLIF. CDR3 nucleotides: TGTGCCTGTGACCCCGTACTGGGGGACCTCTCTCGGGATAAACTCATCTTT.

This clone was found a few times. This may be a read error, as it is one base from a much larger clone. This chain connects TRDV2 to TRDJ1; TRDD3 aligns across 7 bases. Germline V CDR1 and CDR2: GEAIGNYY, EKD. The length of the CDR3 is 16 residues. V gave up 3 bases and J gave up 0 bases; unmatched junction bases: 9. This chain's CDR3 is CACDLWGSPNTDKLIF. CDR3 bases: TGTGCCTGTGACCTCTGGGGGTCGCCAAACACCGATAAACTCATCTTT.

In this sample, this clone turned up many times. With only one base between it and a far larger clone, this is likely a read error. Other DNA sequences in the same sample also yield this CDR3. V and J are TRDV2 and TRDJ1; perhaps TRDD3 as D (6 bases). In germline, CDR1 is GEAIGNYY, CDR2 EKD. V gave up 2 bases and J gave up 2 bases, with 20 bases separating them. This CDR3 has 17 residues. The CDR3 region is CACDKVGAPVVTDKLIF. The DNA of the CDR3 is TGTGCCTGTGACAAGGTGGGGGCTCCAGTTGTGACCGATAAACTCATCTTT.

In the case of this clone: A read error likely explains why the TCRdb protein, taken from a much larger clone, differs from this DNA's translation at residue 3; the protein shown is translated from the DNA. The CDR3 loop reads CAPYGVGDTLTDKLIF. The CDR3 DNA follows: TGTGCCCCTTACGGGGTGGGGGATACGCTCACCGATAAACTCATCTTT. The chain carries TRDV2 and TRDJ1, with 11 bases matching TRDD3. The CDR3 is 16 amino acids. V lost 9 bases to trimming and J lost 1 base; unmatched junction nucleotides: 12. The germline CDR1 and CDR2 sequences are GEAIGNYY and EKD.

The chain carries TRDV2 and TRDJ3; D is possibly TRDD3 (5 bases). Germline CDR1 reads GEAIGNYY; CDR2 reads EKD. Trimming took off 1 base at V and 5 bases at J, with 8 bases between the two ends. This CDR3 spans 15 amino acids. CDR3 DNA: TGTGCCTGTGACACGGTACTGGGGGACACCCGACAGATGTTTTTC. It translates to CACDTVLGDTRQMFF.

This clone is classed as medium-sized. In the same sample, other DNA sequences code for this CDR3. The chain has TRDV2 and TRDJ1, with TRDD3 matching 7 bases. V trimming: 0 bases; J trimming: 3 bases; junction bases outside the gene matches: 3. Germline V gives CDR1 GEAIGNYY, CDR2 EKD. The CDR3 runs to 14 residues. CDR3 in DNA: TGTGCCTGTGACACCGTAGGGGGATCCGATAAACTCATCTTT. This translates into CACDTVGGSDKLIF.

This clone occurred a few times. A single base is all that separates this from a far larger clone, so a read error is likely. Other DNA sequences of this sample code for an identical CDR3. CDR3 amino acids: CACDPVLGDTQLYTDKLIF. The DNA for the CDR3 is TGTGCCTGCGACCCGGTACTGGGGGATACACAGTTGTACACCGATAAACTCATCTTT. V is TRDV2 and J is TRDJ1; 12 positions agree with TRDD3. This CDR3 spans 19 amino acids. CDR1 and CDR2 (germline): GEAIGNYY, EKD. The trim removed 7 bases at V and 0 bases at J, leaving 17 bases unmatched.